This T cell receptor (beta chain) was identified in a study of identical twins. Findings of the study overall: Abundant cord blood beta clonotypes carried fewer insertions; memory repertoires showed none. Invariant T cells like MAIT and iNKT could partly confound the zero-insertion analyses.

This clonotype was found a few times. The antigen remains undetermined. TCRdb passed the 5' RACE reads through MiXCR, listing each CDR3 protein once. The data show 700,000 or so distinct CDR3 sequences, under 9% seen once. The data also belong to a second study, concerning yellow fever vaccine responses in identical twins.

The sequenced sample consisted of PBMCs. The origin of this receptor is a woman between 18 and 29 years old in good health.

CDR3: CASSFGGDTGELFF. CDR3 nucleotides: TGCGCCAGCAGCTTCGGCGGGGACACCGGGGAGCTGTTTTTT. The rearrangement links TRBV5-1 to TRBJ2-2; D is perhaps TRBD2 (6 bases). The CDR3 has 14 residues. CDR1 is SGHRS and CDR2 is YFSETQ in the germline V gene. V dropped 2 bases and J dropped 3 bases, with 8 bases sitting between them.